This T cell receptor (beta chain) came from a study of identifying expanded T cells in peripheral blood. Study-level points and caveats: Approximately 1.1 clones differed between technical replicates, versus approximately 17 and 20 over time. Clone count variance between roughly 2-week samples rose with total template count.

Data came from immunoSEQ multiplex PCR; TCRdb stores just in-frame clones and leaves some out. The sample records 120,000 or so clones, around 84% being singletons. On this clone: Its antigen remains unidentified.

During the collection period, no donor immune events like infections were recorded. This CDR3 spans 14 amino acids. CDR1 SGHRS and CDR2 YFSETQ come from the germline V gene. Trimming took off 2 bases at V and 0 bases at J, with 5 bases between the two ends. Material: blood. The source is a person aged 18-69 years in good health. This chain joins TRBV5-1 and TRBJ1-4; D unclear. DNA for the CDR3: TGCGCCAGCAGCTTATCTGCAACTAATGAAAAACTGTTTTTT. Protein: CASSLSATNEKLFF.